In this sample, the clone carrying this T cell receptor (beta chain) turned up once. The data derive from a study of T cell clones after liver transplantation. The CDR3 contains 18 residues. J was trimmed by 0 bases and V by 2 bases; bases with no gene match: 10. In germline, CDR1 is SGHVS, CDR2 FQNEAQ. Sequenced by immunoSEQ multiplex PCR; TCRdb stores in-frame clones only, minus some. The data hold approximately 50,000 clones, with 55% to 85% observed a single time. The source of this sequence is a human patient who received a liver transplant. Some T cells may have come from the graft donor. The sequencing used CD4+ T cells from blood, collected roughly 55 months after liver transplant. The chain has TRBV7-8 and TRBJ1-5; 7 bases agree with TRBD1. The CDR3 here is CASSLHFGTVYSNQPQHF. CDR3 sequence (DNA): TGTGCCAGCAGCTTACACTTCGGGACAGTTTATAGCAATCAGCCCCAGCATTTT.